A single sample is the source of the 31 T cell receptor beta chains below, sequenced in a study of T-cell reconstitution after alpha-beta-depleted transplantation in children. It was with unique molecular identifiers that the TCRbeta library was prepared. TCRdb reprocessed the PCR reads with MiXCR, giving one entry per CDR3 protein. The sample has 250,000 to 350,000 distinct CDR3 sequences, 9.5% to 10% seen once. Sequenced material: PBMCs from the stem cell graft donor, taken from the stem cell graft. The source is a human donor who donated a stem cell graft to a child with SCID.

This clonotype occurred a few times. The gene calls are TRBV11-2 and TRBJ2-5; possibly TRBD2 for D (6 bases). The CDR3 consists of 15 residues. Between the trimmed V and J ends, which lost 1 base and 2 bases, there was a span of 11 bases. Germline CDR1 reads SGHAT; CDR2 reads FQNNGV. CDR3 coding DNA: TGTGCCAGCAGCTTAGGGGGACTGCTGCAAGAGACCCAGTACTTC. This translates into CASSLGGLLQETQYF.

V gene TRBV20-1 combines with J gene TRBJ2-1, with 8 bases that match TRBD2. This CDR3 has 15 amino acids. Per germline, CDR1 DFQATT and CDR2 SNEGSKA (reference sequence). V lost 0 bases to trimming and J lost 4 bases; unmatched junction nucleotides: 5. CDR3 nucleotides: TGCAGTGCTAGAGATCCGCGGGGGGCTTACAATGAGCAGTTCTTC. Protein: CSARDPRGAYNEQFF.

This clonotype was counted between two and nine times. The chain's CDR3 is CASSWTGFNQPQHF. The CDR3 nucleotides read TGTGCCAGCAGTTGGACAGGGTTCAATCAGCCCCAGCATTTT. The chain carries TRBV27 and TRBJ1-5; 8 bases are a match to TRBD1. The CDR3 totals 14 residues. Germline V gene lookup returns CDR1 MNHEY and CDR2 SMNVEV (reference sequence). V lost 4 bases to trimming and J lost 3 bases; unmatched junction nucleotides: 2.

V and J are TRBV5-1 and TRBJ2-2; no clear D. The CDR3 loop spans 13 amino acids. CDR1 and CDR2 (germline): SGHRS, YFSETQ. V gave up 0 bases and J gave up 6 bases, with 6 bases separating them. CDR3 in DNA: TGCGCCAGCAGCTTGGACGGAGCCGGGGAGCTGTTTTTT. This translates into CASSLDGAGELFF.

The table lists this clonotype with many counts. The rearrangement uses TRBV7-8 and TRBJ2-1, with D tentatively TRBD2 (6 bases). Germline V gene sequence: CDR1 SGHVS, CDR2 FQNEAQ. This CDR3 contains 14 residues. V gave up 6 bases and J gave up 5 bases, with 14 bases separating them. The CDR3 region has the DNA TGTGCCAGCAGTTCTGGGGGGAATAACAATGAGCAGTTCTTC. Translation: CASSSGGNNNEQFF.

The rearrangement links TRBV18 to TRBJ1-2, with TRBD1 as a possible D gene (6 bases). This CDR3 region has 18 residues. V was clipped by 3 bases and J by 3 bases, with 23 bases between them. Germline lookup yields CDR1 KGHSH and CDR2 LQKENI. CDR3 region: CASSPFGQGISEDYGYTF. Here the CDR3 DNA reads TGTGCCAGCTCACCGTTTGGGCAGGGGATCTCAGAGGACTATGGCTACACCTTC.

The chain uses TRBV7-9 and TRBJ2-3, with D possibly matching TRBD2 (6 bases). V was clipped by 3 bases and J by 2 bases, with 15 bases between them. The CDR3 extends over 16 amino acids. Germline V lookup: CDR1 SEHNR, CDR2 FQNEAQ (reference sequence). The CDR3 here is CASSFEGTSDTDTQYF. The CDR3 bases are TGTGCCAGCAGCTTTGAAGGGACTTCTGACACAGATACGCAGTATTTT.

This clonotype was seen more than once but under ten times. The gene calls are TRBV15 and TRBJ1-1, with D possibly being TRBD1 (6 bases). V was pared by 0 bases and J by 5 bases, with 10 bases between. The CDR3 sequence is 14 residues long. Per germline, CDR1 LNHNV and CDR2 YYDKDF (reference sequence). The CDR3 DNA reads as TGTGCCACCAGCAGAGAAGCAGGGGCAACTGAAGCTTTCTTT. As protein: CATSREAGATEAFF.

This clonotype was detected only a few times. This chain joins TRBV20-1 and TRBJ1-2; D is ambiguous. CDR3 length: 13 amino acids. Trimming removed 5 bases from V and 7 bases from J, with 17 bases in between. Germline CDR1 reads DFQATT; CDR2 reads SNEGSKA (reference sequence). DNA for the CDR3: TGCAGTGCTGGCCCAGGTCAGGAGGGTGGCTACACCTTC. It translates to CSAGPGQEGGYTF.

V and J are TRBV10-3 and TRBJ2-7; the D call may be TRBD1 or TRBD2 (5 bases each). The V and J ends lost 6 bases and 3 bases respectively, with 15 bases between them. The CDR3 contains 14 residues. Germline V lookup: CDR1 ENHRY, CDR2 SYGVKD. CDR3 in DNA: TGTGCCATCAGCTCTCTTGGGGGTTACTACGAGCAGTACTTC. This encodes CAISSLGGYYEQYF.

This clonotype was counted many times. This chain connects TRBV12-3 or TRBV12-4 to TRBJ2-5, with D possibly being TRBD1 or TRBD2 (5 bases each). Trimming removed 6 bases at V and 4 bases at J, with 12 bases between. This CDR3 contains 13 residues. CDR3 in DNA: TGTGCCAGCAGCCTCGCAGGGACAGAGACCCAGTACTTC. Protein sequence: CASSLAGTETQYF.

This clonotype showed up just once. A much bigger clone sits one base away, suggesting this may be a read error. The CDR3 DNA reads TGTTCCAGCAGCATTGCCCTAGAGTCAGGTTACGAGCAGTACTTC. It translates to CSSSIALESGYEQYF. The chain uses TRBV28 and TRBJ2-7, with D unclear. This CDR3 comprises 15 residues. Germline V gene sequence: CDR1 MDHEN, CDR2 SYDVKM.

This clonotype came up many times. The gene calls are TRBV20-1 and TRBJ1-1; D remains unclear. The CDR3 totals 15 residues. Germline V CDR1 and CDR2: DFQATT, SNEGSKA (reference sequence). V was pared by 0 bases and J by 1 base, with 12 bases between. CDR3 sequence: CSARDGAGTNTEAFF. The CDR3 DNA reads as TGCAGTGCTAGAGATGGTGCAGGAACGAACACTGAAGCTTTCTTT.

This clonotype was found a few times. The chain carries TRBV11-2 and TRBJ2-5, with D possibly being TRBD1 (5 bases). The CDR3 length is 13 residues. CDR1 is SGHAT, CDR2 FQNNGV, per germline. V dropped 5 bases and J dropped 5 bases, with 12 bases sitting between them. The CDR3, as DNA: TGTGCCAGCAGCCCAGGGATAACGGAGACCCAGTACTTC. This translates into CASSPGITETQYF. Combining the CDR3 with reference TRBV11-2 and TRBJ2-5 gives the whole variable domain EAGVAQSPRYKIIEKRQSVAFWCNPISGHATLYWYQQILGQGPKLLIQFQNNGVVDDSQLPKDRFSAERLKGVDSTLKIQPAKLEDSAVYLCASSPGITETQYFGPGTRLLVL.

CDR3 sequence reads: CASSRASGDTDTQYF. In DNA, the CDR3 is TGCGCCAGCAGCCGGGCTAGCGGGGATACAGATACGCAGTATTTT. This chain links TRBV5-1 with TRBJ2-3; 9 positions match TRBD2. From germline, CDR1 is SGHRS and CDR2 YFSETQ. This CDR3 contains 15 residues. J lost 3 bases, V lost 4 bases, and 6 bases had no gene match. Filled out from reference TRBV5-1 and TRBJ2-3, the complete variable domain reads KAGVTQTPRYLIKTRGQQVTLSCSPISGHRSVSWYQQTPGQGLQFLFEYFSETQRNKGNFPGRFSGRQFSNSRSEMNVSTLELGDSALYLCASSRASGDTDTQYFGPGTRLTVL.

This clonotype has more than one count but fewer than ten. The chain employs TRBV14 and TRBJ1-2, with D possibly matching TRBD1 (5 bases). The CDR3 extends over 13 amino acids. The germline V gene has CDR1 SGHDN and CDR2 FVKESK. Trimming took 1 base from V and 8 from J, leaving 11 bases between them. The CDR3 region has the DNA TGTGCCAGCAGCCAAGCTGACAGCGAAGGCTACACCTTC. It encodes CASSQADSEGYTF.

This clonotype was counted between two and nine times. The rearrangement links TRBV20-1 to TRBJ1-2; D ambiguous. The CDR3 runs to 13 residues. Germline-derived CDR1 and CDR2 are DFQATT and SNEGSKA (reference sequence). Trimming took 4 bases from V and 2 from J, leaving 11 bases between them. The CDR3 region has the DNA TGCAGTGCTATCCTTCCGCGGAACTATGGCTACACCTTC. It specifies CSAILPRNYGYTF.

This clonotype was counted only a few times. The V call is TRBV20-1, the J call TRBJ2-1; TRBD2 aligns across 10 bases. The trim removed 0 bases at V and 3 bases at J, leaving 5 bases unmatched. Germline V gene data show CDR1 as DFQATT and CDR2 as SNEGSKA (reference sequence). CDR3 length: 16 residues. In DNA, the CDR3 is TGCAGTGCTAGAGATTTAGCGGGGGGTCACTACAATGAGCAGTTCTTC. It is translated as CSARDLAGGHYNEQFF.

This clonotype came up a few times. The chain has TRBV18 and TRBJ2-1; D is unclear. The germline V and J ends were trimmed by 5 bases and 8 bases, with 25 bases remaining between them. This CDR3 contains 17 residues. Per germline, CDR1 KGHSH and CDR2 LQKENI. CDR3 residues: CASSGAASALMMDEQFF. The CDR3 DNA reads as TGTGCCAGCTCAGGTGCGGCCTCCGCCCTCATGATGGATGAGCAGTTCTTC.

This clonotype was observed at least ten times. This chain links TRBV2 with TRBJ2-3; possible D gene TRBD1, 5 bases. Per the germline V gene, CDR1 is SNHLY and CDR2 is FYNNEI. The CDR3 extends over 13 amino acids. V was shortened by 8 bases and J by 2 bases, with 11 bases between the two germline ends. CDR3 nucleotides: TGTGCCAGCTCAGGGCCCTTCACAGATACGCAGTATTTT. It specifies CASSGPFTDTQYF.

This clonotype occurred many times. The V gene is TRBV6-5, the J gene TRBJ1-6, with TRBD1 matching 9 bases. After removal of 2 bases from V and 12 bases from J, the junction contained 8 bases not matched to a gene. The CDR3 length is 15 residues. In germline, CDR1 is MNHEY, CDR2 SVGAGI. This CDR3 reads CASSYPGQGKLPLHF. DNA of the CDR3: TGTGCCAGCAGTTACCCCGGACAGGGGAAGTTACCCCTCCACTTT.

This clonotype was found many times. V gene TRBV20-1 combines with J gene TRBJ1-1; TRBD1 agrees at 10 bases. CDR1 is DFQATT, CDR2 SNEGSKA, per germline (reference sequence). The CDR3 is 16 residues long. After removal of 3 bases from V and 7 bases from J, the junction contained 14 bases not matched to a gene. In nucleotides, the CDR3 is TGCAGTGCTAGCCCCCCGGACAGGGGGAATTATAATGAAGCTTTCTTT. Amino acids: CSASPPDRGNYNEAFF.

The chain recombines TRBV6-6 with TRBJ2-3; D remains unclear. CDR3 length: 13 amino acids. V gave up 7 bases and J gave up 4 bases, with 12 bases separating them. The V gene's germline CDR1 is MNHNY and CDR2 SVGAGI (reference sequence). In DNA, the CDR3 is TGTGCCAGCACGTCGTTGGTCCCAGATACGCAGTATTTT. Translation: CASTSLVPDTQYF.

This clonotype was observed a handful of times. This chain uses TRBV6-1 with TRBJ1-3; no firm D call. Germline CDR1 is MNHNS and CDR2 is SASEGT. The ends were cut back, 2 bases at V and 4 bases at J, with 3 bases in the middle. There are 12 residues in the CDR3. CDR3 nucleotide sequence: TGTGCCAGCAGTGAAACCGGAAACACCATATATTTT. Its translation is CASSETGNTIYF.

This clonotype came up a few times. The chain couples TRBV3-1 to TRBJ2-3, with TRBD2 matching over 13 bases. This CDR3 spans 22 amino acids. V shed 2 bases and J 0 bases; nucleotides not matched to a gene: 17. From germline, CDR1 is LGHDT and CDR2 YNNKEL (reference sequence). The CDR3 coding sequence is TGTGCCAGCAGCCAACGAAATCCTACCTGGACTAGCGGGGGACTCAGCACAGATACGCAGTATTTT. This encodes CASSQRNPTWTSGGLSTDTQYF.

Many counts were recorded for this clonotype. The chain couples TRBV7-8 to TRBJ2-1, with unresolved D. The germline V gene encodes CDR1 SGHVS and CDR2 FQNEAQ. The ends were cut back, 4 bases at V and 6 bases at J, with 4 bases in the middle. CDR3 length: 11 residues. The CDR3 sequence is CASSSSNEQFF. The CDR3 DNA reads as TGTGCCAGCAGCTCTAGCAATGAGCAGTTCTTC.

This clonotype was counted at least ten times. The CDR3 DNA is TGTGCCATCAGTGAGTCGAATTCCCCGGGTCCGCTAGAGACCCAGTACTTC. Amino acid sequence: CAISESNSPGPLETQYF. The chain uses TRBV10-3 and TRBJ2-5; D is uncertain. The CDR3 has 17 residues. Germline-derived CDR1 and CDR2 are ENHRY and SYGVKD. V shed 0 bases and J shed 4 bases, with 18 bases lying between them.

The CDR3 here is CASTNVLSSSYEQYF. CDR3 bases: TGTGCCAGCACCAACGTACTCTCCAGCTCCTACGAGCAGTACTTC. V is TRBV6-1 and J is TRBJ2-7; D ambiguous. This CDR3 comprises 15 residues. The germline V and J ends were trimmed by 7 bases and 0 bases, with 16 bases remaining between them. The V gene's germline CDR1 is MNHNS and CDR2 SASEGT.

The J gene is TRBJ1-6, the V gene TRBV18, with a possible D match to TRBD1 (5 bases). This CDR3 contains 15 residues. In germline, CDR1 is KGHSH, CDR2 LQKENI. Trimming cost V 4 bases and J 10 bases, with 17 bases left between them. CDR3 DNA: TGTGCCAGCTCACTGGACGACAGCTCGTACTCACCCCTCCACTTT. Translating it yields CASSLDDSSYSPLHF.

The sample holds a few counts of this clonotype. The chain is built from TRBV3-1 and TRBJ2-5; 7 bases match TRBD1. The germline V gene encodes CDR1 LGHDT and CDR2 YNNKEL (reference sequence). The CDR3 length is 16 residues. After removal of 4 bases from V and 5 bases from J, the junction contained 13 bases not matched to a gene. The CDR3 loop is CASSPGQVRLLETQYF. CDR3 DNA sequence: TGTGCCAGCAGCCCCGGACAGGTTCGGTTGTTGGAGACCCAGTACTTC.

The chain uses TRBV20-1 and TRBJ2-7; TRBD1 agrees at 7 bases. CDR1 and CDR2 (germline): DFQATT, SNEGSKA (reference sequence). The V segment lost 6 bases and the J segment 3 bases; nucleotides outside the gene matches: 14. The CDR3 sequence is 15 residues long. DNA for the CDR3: TGCAGTGCCCGCATAGACAGGGATCGGGTCTACGAGCAGTACTTC. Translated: CSARIDRDRVYEQYF.